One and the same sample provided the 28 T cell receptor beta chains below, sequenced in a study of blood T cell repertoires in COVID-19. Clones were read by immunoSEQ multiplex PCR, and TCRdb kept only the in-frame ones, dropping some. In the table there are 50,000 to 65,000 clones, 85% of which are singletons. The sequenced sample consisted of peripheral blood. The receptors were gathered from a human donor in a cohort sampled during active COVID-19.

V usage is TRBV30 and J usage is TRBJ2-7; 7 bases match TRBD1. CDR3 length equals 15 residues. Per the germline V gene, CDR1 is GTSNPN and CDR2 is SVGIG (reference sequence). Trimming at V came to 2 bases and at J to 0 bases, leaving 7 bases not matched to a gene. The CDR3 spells CAWSWTGQSSYEQYF. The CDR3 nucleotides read TGTGCCTGGAGTTGGACAGGACAGAGCTCCTACGAGCAGTACTTC. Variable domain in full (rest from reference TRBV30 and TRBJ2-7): SQTIHQWPATLVQPVGSPLSLECTVEGTSNPNLYWYRQAAGRGLQLLFYSVGIGQISSEVPQNLSASRPQDRQFILSSKKLLLSDSGFYLCAWSWTGQSSYEQYFGPGTRLTVT.

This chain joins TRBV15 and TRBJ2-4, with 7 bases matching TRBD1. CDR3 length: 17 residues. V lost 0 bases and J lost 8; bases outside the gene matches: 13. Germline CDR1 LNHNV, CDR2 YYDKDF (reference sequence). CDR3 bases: TGTGCCACCAGCAGAGATCGTGGGCGACAGGGTGCGGACATTCAGTACTTC. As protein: CATSRDRGRQGADIQYF.

The CDR3 here is CASSLSGMSTDTQYF. The CDR3 DNA follows: TGCGCCAGCAGCTTGTCGGGAATGAGCACAGATACGCAGTATTTT. The gene calls are TRBV5-1 and TRBJ2-3; the D gene is possibly TRBD2 (5 bases). Germline CDR1 and CDR2: SGHRS and YFSETQ. V was pared by 1 base and J by 0 bases, with 9 bases between. The length of the CDR3 is 15 residues.

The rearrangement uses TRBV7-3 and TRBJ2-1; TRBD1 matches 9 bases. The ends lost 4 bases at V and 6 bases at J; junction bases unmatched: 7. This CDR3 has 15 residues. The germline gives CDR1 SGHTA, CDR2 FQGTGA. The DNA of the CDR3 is TGTGCCAGCAGCTCGGGGACAGGGCAGAGCAATGAGCAGTTCTTC. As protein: CASSSGTGQSNEQFF.

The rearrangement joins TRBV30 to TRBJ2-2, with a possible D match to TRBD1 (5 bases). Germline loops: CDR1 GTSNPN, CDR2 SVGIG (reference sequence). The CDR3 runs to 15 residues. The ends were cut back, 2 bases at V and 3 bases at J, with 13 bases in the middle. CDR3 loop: CAWSSGEGDTGELFF. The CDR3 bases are TGTGCCTGGAGTTCTGGGGAAGGGGACACCGGGGAGCTGTTTTTT.

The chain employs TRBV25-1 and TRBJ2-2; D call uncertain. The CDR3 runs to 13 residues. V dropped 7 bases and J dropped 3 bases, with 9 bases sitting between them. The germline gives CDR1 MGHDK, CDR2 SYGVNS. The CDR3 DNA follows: TGTGCCAGCAATGACGGGTACACCGGGGAGCTGTTTTTT. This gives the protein CASNDGYTGELFF.

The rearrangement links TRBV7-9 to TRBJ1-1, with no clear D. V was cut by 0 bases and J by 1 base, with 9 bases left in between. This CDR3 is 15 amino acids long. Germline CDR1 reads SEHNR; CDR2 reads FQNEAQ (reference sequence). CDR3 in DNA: TGTGCCAGCAGCTTAGCGCAAGGAGGGAACACTGAAGCTTTCTTT. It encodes CASSLAQGGNTEAFF.

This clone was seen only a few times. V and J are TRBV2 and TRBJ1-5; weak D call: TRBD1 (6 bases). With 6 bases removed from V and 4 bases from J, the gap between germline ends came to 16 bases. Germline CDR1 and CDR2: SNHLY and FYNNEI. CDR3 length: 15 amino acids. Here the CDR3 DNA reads TGTGCCAGCAGGGCCGGGACAATGAGTAATCAGCCCCAGCATTTT. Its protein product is CASRAGTMSNQPQHF.

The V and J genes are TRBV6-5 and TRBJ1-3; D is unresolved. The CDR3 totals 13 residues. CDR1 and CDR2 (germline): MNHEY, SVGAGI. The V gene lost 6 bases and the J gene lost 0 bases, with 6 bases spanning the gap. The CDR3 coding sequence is TGTGCCAGCAGGCTAATCTCTGGAAACACCATATATTTT. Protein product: CASRLISGNTIYF.

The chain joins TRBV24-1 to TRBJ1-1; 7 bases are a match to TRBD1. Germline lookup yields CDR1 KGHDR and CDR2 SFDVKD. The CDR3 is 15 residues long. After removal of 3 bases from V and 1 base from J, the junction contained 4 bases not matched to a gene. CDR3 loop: CATSDARTGNTEAFF. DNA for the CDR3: TGTGCCACCAGTGATGCCCGGACAGGGAACACTGAAGCTTTCTTT.

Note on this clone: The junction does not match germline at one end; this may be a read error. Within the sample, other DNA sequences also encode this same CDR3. CDR3 residues: CASSIGQDYGYTF. CDR3 sequence (DNA): TGTGCCAGTAGCATAGGACAGGACTATGGCTACACCTTC. The chain is built from TRBV19 and TRBJ1-2; 7 bases match TRBD1. Germline loops: CDR1 LNHDA, CDR2 SQIVND (reference sequence). The length of the CDR3 is 13 residues.

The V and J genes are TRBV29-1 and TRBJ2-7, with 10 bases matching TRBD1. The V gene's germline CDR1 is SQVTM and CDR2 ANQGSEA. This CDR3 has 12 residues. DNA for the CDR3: TGCTCAACAGGGGACAGGGGCGTCGAGCAGTACTTC. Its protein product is CSTGDRGVEQYF.

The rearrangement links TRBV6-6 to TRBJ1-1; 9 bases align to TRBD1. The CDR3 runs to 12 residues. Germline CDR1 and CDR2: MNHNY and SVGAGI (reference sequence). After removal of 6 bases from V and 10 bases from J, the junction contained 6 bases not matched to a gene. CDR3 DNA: TGTGCCAGCAGCCGGGACAGGGAAGGAGCTTTCTTT. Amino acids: CASSRDREGAFF.

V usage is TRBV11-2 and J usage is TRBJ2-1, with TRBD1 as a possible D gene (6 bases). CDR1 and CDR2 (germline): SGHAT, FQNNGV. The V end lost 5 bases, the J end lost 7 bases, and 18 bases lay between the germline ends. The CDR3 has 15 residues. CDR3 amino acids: CASSPKVQGSNEQFF. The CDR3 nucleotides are TGTGCCAGCAGCCCGAAGGTACAGGGAAGTAATGAGCAGTTCTTC.

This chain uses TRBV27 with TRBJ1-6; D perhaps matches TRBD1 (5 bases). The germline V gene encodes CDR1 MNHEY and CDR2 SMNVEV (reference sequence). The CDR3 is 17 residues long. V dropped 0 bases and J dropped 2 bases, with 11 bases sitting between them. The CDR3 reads CASSLSAGPPYNSPLHF. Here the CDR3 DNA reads TGTGCCAGCAGTTTATCGGCAGGGCCCCCCTATAATTCACCCCTCCACTTT.

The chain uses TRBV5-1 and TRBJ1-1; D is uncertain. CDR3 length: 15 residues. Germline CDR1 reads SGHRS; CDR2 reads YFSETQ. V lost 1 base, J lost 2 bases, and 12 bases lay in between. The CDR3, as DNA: TGCGCCAGCAGCTTGTTCAGGTCCACAAACACTGAAGCTTTCTTT. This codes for CASSLFRSTNTEAFF.

CDR3 coding DNA: TGCGCCAGCAGTGGGCCGGGACAGTACAATGAGCAGTTCTTC. Encoded protein: CASSGPGQYNEQFF. The chain has TRBV10-1 and TRBJ2-1, with TRBD1 identical over 7 bases. CDR1 is WNHNN and CDR2 is SYGVQD in the germline V gene (reference sequence). The CDR3 contains 14 residues. The ends lost 4 bases at V and 4 bases at J; junction bases unmatched: 4.

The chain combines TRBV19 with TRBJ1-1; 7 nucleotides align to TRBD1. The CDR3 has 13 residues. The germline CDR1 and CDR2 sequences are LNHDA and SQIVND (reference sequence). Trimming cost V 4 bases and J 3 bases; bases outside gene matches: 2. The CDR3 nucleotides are TGTGCCAGTAGTACCGACAGGGACACTGAAGCTTTCTTT. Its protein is CASSTDRDTEAFF.

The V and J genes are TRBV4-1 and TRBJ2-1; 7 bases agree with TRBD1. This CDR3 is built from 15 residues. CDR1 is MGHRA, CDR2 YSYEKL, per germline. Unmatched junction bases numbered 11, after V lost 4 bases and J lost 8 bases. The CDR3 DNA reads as TGCGCCAGCAGCCGGACAGGCGCTGAATACGATGAGCAGTTCTTC. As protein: CASSRTGAEYDEQFF.

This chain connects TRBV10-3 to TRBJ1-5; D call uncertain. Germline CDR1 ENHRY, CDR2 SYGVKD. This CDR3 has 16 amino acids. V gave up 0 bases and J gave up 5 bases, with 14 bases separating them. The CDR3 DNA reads TGTGCCATCAGTGAGTCGAGTCAAAACCTTTATCAGCCCCAGCATTTT. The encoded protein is CAISESSQNLYQPQHF.

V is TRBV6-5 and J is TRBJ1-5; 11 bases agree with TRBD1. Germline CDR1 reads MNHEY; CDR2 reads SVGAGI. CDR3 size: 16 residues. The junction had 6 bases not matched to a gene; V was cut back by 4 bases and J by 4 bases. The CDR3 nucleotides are TGTGCCAGCAGTTTAGGGACAGGGGGAGGAAATCAGCCCCAGCATTTT. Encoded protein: CASSLGTGGGNQPQHF.

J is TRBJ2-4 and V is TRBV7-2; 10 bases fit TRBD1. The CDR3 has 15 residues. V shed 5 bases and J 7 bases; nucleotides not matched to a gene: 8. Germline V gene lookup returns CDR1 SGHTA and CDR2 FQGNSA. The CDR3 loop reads CASSARQGATNIQYF. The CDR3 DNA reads TGTGCCAGCAGCGCCCGACAGGGGGCGACGAACATTCAGTACTTC.

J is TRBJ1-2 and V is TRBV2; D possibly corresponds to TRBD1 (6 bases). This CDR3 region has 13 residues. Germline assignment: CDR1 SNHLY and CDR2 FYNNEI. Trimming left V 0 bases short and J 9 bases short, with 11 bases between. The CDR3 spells CASSEAGRGSYTF. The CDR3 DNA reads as TGTGCCAGCAGTGAAGCGGGCAGGGGCAGCTACACCTTC.

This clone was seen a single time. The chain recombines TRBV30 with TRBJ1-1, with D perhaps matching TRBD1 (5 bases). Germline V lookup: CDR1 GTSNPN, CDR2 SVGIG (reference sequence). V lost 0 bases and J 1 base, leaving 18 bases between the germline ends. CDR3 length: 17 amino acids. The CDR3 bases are TGTGCCTGGAGTGTTGGACAAGGGTTTTATCGGAACACTGAAGCTTTCTTT. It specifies CAWSVGQGFYRNTEAFF.

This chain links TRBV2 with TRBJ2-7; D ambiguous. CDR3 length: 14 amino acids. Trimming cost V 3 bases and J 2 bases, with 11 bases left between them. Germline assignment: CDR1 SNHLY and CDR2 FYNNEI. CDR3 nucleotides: TGTGCCAGCAGTGAGACCAGGATGGCCTACGAGCAGTACTTC. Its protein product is CASSETRMAYEQYF.

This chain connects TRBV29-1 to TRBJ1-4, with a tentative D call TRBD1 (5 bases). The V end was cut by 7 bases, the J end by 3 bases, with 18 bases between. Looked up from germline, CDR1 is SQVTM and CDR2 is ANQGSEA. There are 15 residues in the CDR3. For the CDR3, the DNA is TGCAGCGCTCGCGGCAGGGTACGGGCTAATGAAAAACTGTTTTTT. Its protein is CSARGRVRANEKLFF.

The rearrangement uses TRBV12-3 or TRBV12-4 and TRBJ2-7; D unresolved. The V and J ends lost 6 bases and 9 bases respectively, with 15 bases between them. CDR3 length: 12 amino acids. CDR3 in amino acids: CASSNQRDVQYF. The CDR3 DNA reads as TGTGCCAGCAGCAACCAGCGAGACGTGCAGTACTTC.

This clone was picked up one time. CDR3 nucleotide sequence: TGCAGCGTTGGTGCCACGACAGACACAGATACGCAGTATTTT. As protein: CSVGATTDTDTQYF. The gene calls are TRBV29-1 and TRBJ2-3; D might be TRBD1 (5 bases). V lost 4 bases to trimming and J lost 2 bases, with 13 bases between them. This CDR3 has 14 amino acids. Germline V CDR1 and CDR2: SQVTM, ANQGSEA.